This entry lists 29 T cell receptor beta chains sequenced from one sample in a study of blood T cell repertoires in COVID-19. The method was immunoSEQ multiplex PCR; TCRdb's version includes in-frame clones alone and lacks a portion of them. The table shows 200,000 to 300,000 clones, with about nine tenths occurring only once. The material sequenced was peripheral blood. Receptors were obtained from a man aged 30-40 years with COVID-19, enrolled during active disease.

The chain has TRBV3-1 (or the pseudogene TRBV3-2) and TRBJ2-3; TRBD2 might be the D (6 bases). The germline V gene has CDR1 LGHDT and CDR2 YNNKEL (reference sequence). V lost 1 base, J lost 0 bases, and 8 bases lay in between. The CDR3 has 15 residues. CDR3 amino acids: CASSQGGGSTDTQYF. CDR3 coding DNA: TGTGCCAGCAGCCAAGGTGGGGGGAGCACAGATACGCAGTATTTT.

The V gene is TRBV11-2, the J gene TRBJ1-1, with 9 bases aligning to TRBD1. This CDR3 contains 14 residues. Germline CDR1 reads SGHAT; CDR2 reads FQNNGV. Trimming cost V 4 bases and J 6 bases; bases outside gene matches: 6. CDR3 in amino acids: CASSSTGGDSEAFF. The CDR3 DNA reads as TGTGCCAGCAGCTCGACAGGGGGTGACTCTGAAGCTTTCTTT.

V and J are TRBV4-1 and TRBJ1-5; D is ambiguous. CDR1 is MGHRA and CDR2 is YSYEKL in the germline V gene. This CDR3 is 13 amino acids long. The ends were cut back, 3 bases at V and 9 bases at J, with 12 bases in the middle. The CDR3 is CASSHEEFPPQHF. CDR3 in DNA: TGCGCCAGCAGCCATGAGGAGTTCCCGCCCCAGCATTTT.

The chain joins TRBV10-3 to TRBJ2-1; 10 bases map to TRBD2. Germline-derived CDR1 and CDR2 are ENHRY and SYGVKD. V shed 4 bases, J shed 3 bases, and the junction held 6 bases outside the gene matches. The CDR3 loop spans 16 amino acids. The CDR3, as DNA: TGTGCCATCAGTGTTGCCCGGACTAGCGGCTACAATGAGCAGTTCTTC. It specifies CAISVARTSGYNEQFF.

This chain joins TRBV5-1 and TRBJ2-6; no firm D call. CDR3 size: 16 residues. Trimming removed 4 bases at V and 0 bases at J, with 11 bases between. CDR1 and CDR2 (germline): SGHRS, YFSETQ. The CDR3 bases are TGCGCCAGCAGCCCACTCGTGTCCTCTGGGGCCAACGTCCTGACTTTC. Its protein is CASSPLVSSGANVLTF.

This chain links TRBV2 with TRBJ2-5; 12 nucleotides agree with TRBD2. Germline values: CDR1 SNHLY, CDR2 FYNNEI. The CDR3 has 15 residues. With 5 bases clipped from V and 5 bases from J, the junction kept 6 bases outside the gene matches. CDR3 in amino acids: CASSPSGGAGETQYF. CDR3 nucleotide sequence: TGTGCCAGCAGTCCTAGCGGGGGGGCCGGTGAGACCCAGTACTTC.

This clone was counted a single time. CDR3 bases: TGTGCCAGCAGTTACCGCGGGGTTAACACTGAAGCTTTCTTT. Protein: CASSYRGVNTEAFF. The chain uses TRBV6-5 and TRBJ1-1, with unresolved D. V lost 2 bases and J lost 2, with 9 bases in between. CDR3 length: 14 residues. Germline CDR1 is MNHEY and CDR2 is SVGAGI.

The rearrangement joins TRBV6-5 to TRBJ2-7; 7 nucleotides match TRBD1. V lost 0 bases to trimming and J lost 3 bases; unmatched junction nucleotides: 2. This CDR3 comprises 14 residues. CDR1 is MNHEY and CDR2 is SVGAGI in the germline V gene. In DNA form, the CDR3 reads TGTGCCAGCAGTTACTCTAGGGACAGCTACGAGCAGTACTTC. Translated: CASSYSRDSYEQYF.

V is TRBV18 and J is TRBJ2-3; possible D gene TRBD2, 7 bases. Trimming stripped 3 bases from V and 6 bases from J, with 31 bases between. The CDR3 contains 20 residues. Germline assignment: CDR1 KGHSH and CDR2 LQKENI. CDR3 region: CASSPRLLGGTTGGMDTQYF. CDR3 bases: TGTGCCAGCTCACCCAGACTTCTCGGGGGGACAACGGGTGGTATGGATACGCAGTATTTT.

The rearrangement joins TRBV7-2 to TRBJ1-3; perhaps TRBD1 as D (5 bases). V dropped 5 bases and J dropped 2 bases, with 13 bases sitting between them. Looked up from germline, CDR1 is SGHTA and CDR2 is FQGNSA. There are 15 residues in the CDR3. The CDR3 region is CASSPRWGAGNTIYF. The CDR3 nucleotides read TGTGCCAGCAGCCCACGTTGGGGGGCTGGAAACACCATATATTTT.

The V gene is TRBV7-3, the J gene TRBJ2-2, with 8 bases aligning to TRBD2. CDR3 length equals 18 residues. From germline, CDR1 is SGHTA and CDR2 FQGTGA. V lost 1 base, J lost 1 base, and 8 bases stayed unmatched. The CDR3 sequence: CASSLNARGAENTGELFF. The CDR3 coding sequence is TGTGCCAGCAGCTTAAATGCGCGGGGGGCAGAGAACACCGGGGAGCTGTTTTTT.

This clone occurred once. This sequence joins TRBV6-6 and TRBJ2-6; TRBD2 is a possible D gene (5 bases). The germline V gene has CDR1 MNHNY and CDR2 SVGAGI (reference sequence). With 5 bases removed from V and 0 bases from J, the gap between germline ends came to 14 bases. This CDR3 is built from 17 residues. The CDR3 protein is CASSPLWTASGANVLTF. CDR3 sequence (DNA): TGTGCCAGCAGTCCCCTTTGGACTGCCTCTGGGGCCAACGTCCTGACTTTC.

The chain carries TRBV3-1 (or the pseudogene TRBV3-2) and TRBJ2-7; D gene unclear. Germline CDR1 LGHDT, CDR2 YNNKEL (reference sequence). CDR3 length equals 13 residues. V gave up 1 base and J gave up 3 bases, with 7 bases separating them. CDR3 residues: CASSQVPNYEQYF. The CDR3 bases are TGTGCCAGCAGCCAAGTCCCTAACTACGAGCAGTACTTC.

V is TRBV25-1 and J is TRBJ1-6; D ambiguous. Between the trimmed V and J ends, which lost 6 bases and 2 bases, there was a span of 11 bases. CDR1 is MGHDK, CDR2 SYGVNS, per germline. This CDR3 is built from 15 residues. CDR3: CASRRSSTYNSPLHF. The CDR3 DNA sequence: TGTGCCAGCAGGAGGTCTTCAACCTATAATTCACCCCTCCACTTT.

The rearrangement joins TRBV4-1 to TRBJ2-3; 9 bases align to TRBD2. With V trimmed by 6 bases and J by 5 bases, 15 bases remained unmatched. CDR1 and CDR2 (germline): MGHRA, YSYEKL. The CDR3 is made up of 17 amino acids. CDR3 DNA: TGCGCCAGCAGTGGGCTCTGGGCTAGCGGGGAGGGAGATACGCAGTATTTT. The encoded protein is CASSGLWASGEGDTQYF.

The chain employs TRBV3-1 (or the pseudogene TRBV3-2) and TRBJ2-3; the match to TRBD2 covers 13 bases. The CDR3 covers 17 residues. V trimming: 0 bases; J trimming: 2 bases; junction bases outside the gene matches: 2. CDR1 is LGHDT, CDR2 YNNKEL, per germline (reference sequence). CDR3 protein: CASSQDGTSGTTDTQYF. CDR3 bases: TGTGCCAGCAGCCAAGATGGGACTAGCGGGACCACAGATACGCAGTATTTT.

The chain joins TRBV18 to TRBJ2-7; tentatively, D is TRBD2 (6 bases). Trimming removed 6 bases at V and 7 bases at J, with 13 bases between. Germline V gives CDR1 KGHSH, CDR2 LQKENI. CDR3 length: 12 residues. The CDR3 DNA sequence: TGTGCCAGCTCCGCGACCCGGGGGGAGCAGTACTTC. This translates into CASSATRGEQYF.

The rearrangement joins TRBV5-6 to TRBJ2-1, with 8 bases lining up with TRBD2. From germline, CDR1 is SGHDT and CDR2 YYEEEE. Losses at the gene ends were 0 bases for V and 0 bases for J; bases not matched to a gene: 5. The CDR3 sequence is 17 residues long. The CDR3 sequence is CASSLALAGISYNEQFF. CDR3 DNA sequence: TGTGCCAGCAGCTTGGCTTTAGCGGGGATCTCCTACAATGAGCAGTTCTTC. Based on the CDR3 plus reference TRBV5-6 and TRBJ2-1, the full variable domain is DAGVTQSPTHLIKTRGQQVTLRCSPKSGHDTVSWYQQALGQGPQFIFQYYEEEERQRGNFPDRFSGHQFPNYSSELNVNALLLGDSALYLCASSLALAGISYNEQFFGPGTRLTVL.

V is TRBV9 and J is TRBJ2-7; 7 bases line up with TRBD1. The CDR3 runs to 13 residues. CDR1 is SGDLS and CDR2 is YYNGEE in the germline V gene. J was trimmed by 6 bases and V by 3 bases; bases with no gene match: 6. This chain's CDR3 is CASSERQGTEQYF. CDR3 bases: TGTGCCAGCAGCGAAAGACAGGGAACCGAGCAGTACTTC.

As to this clone: Other nucleotide sequences from this sample produce the same CDR3. The chain couples TRBV7-2 to TRBJ1-2; possibly TRBD1 for D (5 bases). Germline V gives CDR1 SGHTA, CDR2 FQGNSA. The CDR3 consists of 14 residues. The V and J ends lost 1 base and 6 bases respectively, with 12 bases between them. The CDR3 loop reads CASSLGRGSNGYTF. CDR3 DNA: TGTGCCAGCAGCTTAGGGAGGGGATCGAATGGCTACACCTTC.

The chain joins TRBV18 to TRBJ1-1; no clear D gene. The CDR3 contains 15 residues. Germline V CDR1 and CDR2: KGHSH, LQKENI. Trimming stripped 3 bases from V and 2 bases from J, with 13 bases between. DNA of the CDR3: TGTGCCAGCTCACCGGTTTCGGGGATTAACACTGAAGCTTTCTTT. It is translated as CASSPVSGINTEAFF.

This chain joins TRBV5-6 and TRBJ2-3, with 12 bases identical to TRBD2. The J segment lost 2 bases and the V segment lost 4 bases, leaving 5 bases of the junction unmatched. Germline values: CDR1 SGHDT, CDR2 YYEEEE. CDR3 length equals 16 residues. The CDR3: CASSIGLAGNTDTQYF. Here the CDR3 DNA reads TGTGCCAGCAGCATAGGACTAGCGGGAAACACAGATACGCAGTATTTT.

This clone has just a few counts. The chain joins TRBV2 to TRBJ1-5; D may be TRBD1 (5 bases). Germline CDR1 SNHLY, CDR2 FYNNEI. V was cut by 7 bases and J by 4 bases, with 11 bases left in between. The CDR3 sequence is 13 residues long. The CDR3: CASNRGTNQPQHF. In nucleotides, the CDR3 is TGTGCCAGCAATAGGGGAACTAATCAGCCCCAGCATTTT. Full variable domain (rest looked up from reference TRBV2 and TRBJ1-5): EPEVTQTPSHQVTQMGQEVILRCVPISNHLYFYWYRQILGQKVEFLVSFYNNEISEKSEIFDDQFSVERPDGSNFTLKIRSTKLEDSAMYFCASNRGTNQPQHFGDGTRLSIL.

V gene TRBV3-1 (or the pseudogene TRBV3-2) combines with J gene TRBJ2-7; the match to TRBD2 covers 9 bases. After removal of 10 bases from V and 10 bases from J, the junction contained 14 bases not matched to a gene. The length of the CDR3 is 13 residues. The V gene's germline CDR1 is LGHDT and CDR2 YNNKEL (reference sequence). CDR3: CATRPASGDIQYF. CDR3 coding DNA: TGTGCCACTAGGCCGGCTAGCGGGGATATCCAGTACTTC.

The chain joins TRBV5-4 to TRBJ2-3; 10 nucleotides line up with TRBD2. V was clipped by 0 bases and J by 4 bases; unmatched bases: 8. The CDR3 consists of 17 residues. Per the germline V gene, CDR1 is SGHNT and CDR2 is YYREEE (reference sequence). CDR3 region: CASSLGQRGGQADTQYF. Written as DNA, the CDR3 is TGTGCCAGCAGCTTGGGCCAGCGGGGGGGCCAGGCAGATACGCAGTATTTT.

The chain recombines TRBV12-3 or TRBV12-4 with TRBJ1-2; D may be TRBD1 (6 bases). The CDR3 contains 13 residues. Trimming stripped 4 bases from V and 5 bases from J, with 11 bases between. CDR3 amino acids: CASSSTGWYGYTF. The CDR3 DNA reads as TGTGCCAGCAGTTCTACAGGGTGGTATGGCTACACCTTC.

The chain uses TRBV11-2 and TRBJ2-5; tentatively, D is TRBD1 (6 bases). Trimming removed 7 bases from V and 5 bases from J, with 17 bases in between. The germline gives CDR1 SGHAT, CDR2 FQNNGV. The CDR3 runs 14 residues. The CDR3 nucleotides read TGTGCCAGCACCAGGTGGCAGGGGCGGGAGACCCAGTACTTC. Translated, it gives CASTRWQGRETQYF.

In DNA, the CDR3 is TGTGCCAGCTCACCCCGGACTAGTAGCACAGATACGCAGTATTTT. This translates into CASSPRTSSTDTQYF. The chain joins TRBV18 to TRBJ2-3; 7 bases match TRBD2. V was pared by 3 bases and J by 0 bases, with 3 bases of the junction left unmatched. The CDR3 is 15 amino acids. Germline CDR1 and CDR2: KGHSH and LQKENI.

The chain employs TRBV18 and TRBJ2-2; D perhaps matches TRBD1 (7 bases). The germline V gene encodes CDR1 KGHSH and CDR2 LQKENI. V was pared by 2 bases and J by 6 bases, with 13 bases between. The CDR3 has 15 amino acids. This CDR3 is CASSPSTGEAGELFF. CDR3 nucleotides: TGTGCCAGCTCACCATCTACAGGGGAGGCCGGGGAGCTGTTTTTT. The variable domain in full, with the rest retrieved from reference TRBV18 and TRBJ2-2, is NAGVMQNPRHLVRRRGQEARLRCSPMKGHSHVYWYRQLPEEGLKFMVYLQKENIIDESGMPKERFSAEFPKEGPSILRIQQVVRGDSAAYFCASSPSTGEAGELFFGEGSRLTVL.